These T cell receptor beta chains were read from a single sample in a study of identifying expanded T cells in peripheral blood. Data came from immunoSEQ multiplex PCR; TCRdb stores just in-frame clones and leaves some out. The data hold about 76,000 clones, with 80% to 90% observed a single time. The sample was blood. The receptors were sampled from a person aged 18 to 75 in good health. Both conserved end residues are part of each CDR3. D genes are given only for firm matches. Clone size is stated in some rows and not others, as once, few, many or a class when expanded.

abundance: -
j_gene: TRBJ1-1
len: 13
v_gene: TRBV4-1
d_gene: -
CDR3nt: TGCGCCAGCAGCCACTTAATAAGGACTGAAGCTTTCTTT
CDR3aa: CASSHLIRTEAFF

abundance: -
j_gene: TRBJ1-2
len: 15
v_gene: TRBV27
d_gene: -
CDR3nt: TGTGCCAGCAGTCTTACAGCCCCTACTAACTATGGCTACACCTTC
CDR3aa: CASSLTAPTNYGYTF

abundance: -
j_gene: TRBJ2-5
len: 13
v_gene: TRBV27
d_gene: -
CDR3nt: -
CDR3aa: CASSSSSSGPQYF

abundance: -
j_gene: TRBJ2-7
len: 16
v_gene: TRBV4-1
d_gene: -
CDR3nt: TGCGCCAGCAGCCCCCACAAGATGGGGTCGGTGAACGAGCAGTACTTC
CDR3aa: CASSPHKMGSVNEQYF

abundance: -
j_gene: TRBJ2-3
len: 14
v_gene: TRBV27
d_gene: -
CDR3nt: TGTGCCAGCAGTTTGGGGACAAACACAGATACGCAGTATTTT
CDR3aa: CASSLGTNTDTQYF

abundance: -
j_gene: TRBJ2-5
len: 16
v_gene: TRBV7-9
d_gene: TRBD1
CDR3nt: TGTGCCAGCAGCAAAGCCAGGGGGCAGGGGGCAGAGACCCAGTACTTC
CDR3aa: CASSKARGQGAETQYF

abundance: -
j_gene: TRBJ1-4
len: 16
v_gene: TRBV9
d_gene: -
CDR3nt: TGTGCCAGCAGCGTAAGCTTGGGGGCAACTAATGAAAAACTGTTTTTT
CDR3aa: CASSVSLGATNEKLFF

abundance: -
j_gene: TRBJ2-3
len: 16
v_gene: TRBV11-2
d_gene: TRBD1
CDR3nt: TGTGCCAGCAGCGTACAAACAGGGGGTGTAACAGATACGCAGTATTTT
CDR3aa: CASSVQTGGVTDTQYF

abundance: -
j_gene: TRBJ2-1
len: 15
v_gene: TRBV5-4
d_gene: -
CDR3nt: TGTGCCAGCACCCCGGGACTCGGTACCTACAATGAGCAGTTCTTC
CDR3aa: CASTPGLGTYNEQFF

abundance: -
j_gene: TRBJ2-1
len: 16
v_gene: TRBV7-6
d_gene: -
CDR3nt: TGTGCCAGCAGCTTACCGGCGGGACGAGGCTACAATGAGCAGTTCTTC
CDR3aa: CASSLPAGRGYNEQFF

abundance: -
j_gene: TRBJ2-7
len: 14
v_gene: TRBV6-5
d_gene: TRBD2
CDR3nt: TGTGCCAGCCTATCTCTAGCGGGAGAGTACGAGCAGTACTTC
CDR3aa: CASLSLAGEYEQYF

abundance: -
j_gene: TRBJ2-7
len: 15
v_gene: TRBV9
d_gene: TRBD2
CDR3nt: TGTGCCAGCAGCCCCAGGACTAGCGGGACCTACGAGCAGTACTTC
CDR3aa: CASSPRTSGTYEQYF

abundance: once
j_gene: TRBJ1-2
len: 15
v_gene: TRBV6-5
d_gene: TRBD1
CDR3nt: TGTGCCAGCAGTAGCCCGGACAGGGAAATCTATGGCTACACCTTC
CDR3aa: CASSSPDREIYGYTF

abundance: -
j_gene: TRBJ1-6
len: 15
v_gene: TRBV7-6
d_gene: -
CDR3nt: TGTGCCAGCAGCTCCAGCCCGGAGGGAAATTCACCCCTCCACTTT
CDR3aa: CASSSSPEGNSPLHF

abundance: -
j_gene: TRBJ2-1
len: 15
v_gene: TRBV7-3
d_gene: -
CDR3nt: TGTGCCAGCAGCTTCCAGGTGAGCTCCTACAATGAGCAGTTCTTC
CDR3aa: CASSFQVSSYNEQFF

abundance: -
j_gene: TRBJ2-7
len: 16
v_gene: TRBV7-3
d_gene: -
CDR3nt: TGTGCCAGCAGCTTAAGAGGGGGGACAACTACCTACGAGCAGTACTTC
CDR3aa: CASSLRGGTTTYEQYF

abundance: -
j_gene: TRBJ1-4
len: 14
v_gene: TRBV27
d_gene: -
CDR3nt: TGTGCCAGCAGCAGACAGGCAACTAATGAAAAACTGTTTTTT
CDR3aa: CASSRQATNEKLFF

abundance: -
j_gene: TRBJ1-1
len: 15
v_gene: TRBV5-1
d_gene: -
CDR3nt: TGCGCCAGCAGCTTGAGGCAGGGCGGGTTTGTTGAAGCTTTCTTT
CDR3aa: CASSLRQGGFVEAFF

abundance: -
j_gene: TRBJ2-7
len: 16
v_gene: TRBV18
d_gene: TRBD2
CDR3nt: TGTGCCAGCTCACCACCGACGCTAGCGGGATCCTACGAGCAGTACTTC
CDR3aa: CASSPPTLAGSYEQYF

abundance: -
j_gene: TRBJ2-7
len: 16
v_gene: TRBV18
d_gene: TRBD1
CDR3nt: TGTGCCAGCTCACCACCGTACGCAGGGGGCGCGGGGGAGCAGTACTTC
CDR3aa: CASSPPYAGGAGEQYF

abundance: few
j_gene: TRBJ2-7
len: 14
v_gene: TRBV5-1
d_gene: TRBD1
CDR3nt: TGCGCCAGCAGCGCGGGACAGGGTCTACACGAGCAGTACTTC
CDR3aa: CASSAGQGLHEQYF

abundance: -
j_gene: TRBJ2-3
len: 15
v_gene: TRBV15
d_gene: -
CDR3nt: TGTGCCACCAGCTCCCGGACAGCTCACACAGATACGCAGTATTTT
CDR3aa: CATSSRTAHTDTQYF

abundance: -
j_gene: TRBJ2-5
len: 15
v_gene: TRBV5-4
d_gene: TRBD2
CDR3nt: TGTGCCAGCAGCTTGGTAGCGGGAGGGCCGGAGACCCAGTACTTC
CDR3aa: CASSLVAGGPETQYF

abundance: -
j_gene: TRBJ2-5
len: 13
v_gene: TRBV15
d_gene: -
CDR3nt: TGTGCCACCTCGAGGGGATTACAAGAGACCCAGTACTTC
CDR3aa: CATSRGLQETQYF

abundance: -
j_gene: TRBJ2-7
len: 15
v_gene: TRBV11-2
d_gene: -
CDR3nt: TGTGCCAGCAGCTTGGGGGCAGGCCACTCCTACGAGCAGTACTTC
CDR3aa: CASSLGAGHSYEQYF

abundance: -
j_gene: TRBJ1-2
len: 15
v_gene: TRBV14
d_gene: -
CDR3nt: TGTGCCAGCAGCCAAGCGGAAGGAGTTGGGTATGGCTACACCTTC
CDR3aa: CASSQAEGVGYGYTF

abundance: -
j_gene: TRBJ2-7
len: 15
v_gene: TRBV5-4
d_gene: TRBD2
CDR3nt: TGTGCCAGCAGCCCGGGACTAGCGGGGTCCTACGAGCAGTACTTC
CDR3aa: CASSPGLAGSYEQYF

abundance: -
j_gene: TRBJ2-1
len: 12
v_gene: TRBV5-6
d_gene: -
CDR3nt: TGTGCCAGCACCGACTACTTCAATGAGCAGTTCTTC
CDR3aa: CASTDYFNEQFF

abundance: once
j_gene: TRBJ1-4
len: 16
v_gene: TRBV5-6
d_gene: -
CDR3nt: TGTGCCAGCAGCTTCGTGATGGGTGCAACTAATGAAAAACTGTTTTTT
CDR3aa: CASSFVMGATNEKLFF

abundance: once
j_gene: TRBJ1-1
len: 11
v_gene: TRBV7-9
d_gene: -
CDR3nt: TGTGCCAGCAGCGCCAGCACTGAAGCTTTCTTT
CDR3aa: CASSASTEAFF

abundance: -
j_gene: TRBJ2-7
len: 16
v_gene: TRBV5-6
d_gene: -
CDR3nt: TGTGCCAGCAGCCCGCGGGCCCAGGCAGCAAACTACGAGCAGTACTTC
CDR3aa: CASSPRAQAANYEQYF

abundance: -
j_gene: TRBJ2-3
len: 14
v_gene: TRBV6-4
d_gene: TRBD2
CDR3nt: TGTGCCAGCAGTGAACTAGCGAGCACAGATACGCAGTATTTT
CDR3aa: CASSELASTDTQYF

abundance: -
j_gene: TRBJ2-2
len: 16
v_gene: TRBV5-1
d_gene: -
CDR3nt: TGCGCCAGCAGCTTGACGGGAGCGGCGAACACCGGGGAGCTGTTTTTT
CDR3aa: CASSLTGAANTGELFF

abundance: -
j_gene: TRBJ1-1
len: 16
v_gene: TRBV6-5
d_gene: TRBD1
CDR3nt: TGTGCCAGCAGTTACCTCCCGGGACAGGGAAGCACTGAAGCTTTCTTT
CDR3aa: CASSYLPGQGSTEAFF

abundance: -
j_gene: TRBJ2-5
len: 15
v_gene: TRBV7-9
d_gene: TRBD2
CDR3nt: TGTGCCAGCAGCGTGGGTGCGGGAGGCCAAGAGACCCAGTACTTC
CDR3aa: CASSVGAGGQETQYF

abundance: few
j_gene: TRBJ1-2
len: 13
v_gene: TRBV7-6
d_gene: -
CDR3nt: TGTGCCAGCAGCAATCCATCGACCTATGGCTACACCTTC
CDR3aa: CASSNPSTYGYTF

abundance: -
j_gene: TRBJ2-7
len: 15
v_gene: TRBV27
d_gene: -
CDR3nt: TGTGCCAGCAGCTCTGATCCGACGGGATCCTACGAGCAGTACTTC
CDR3aa: CASSSDPTGSYEQYF

abundance: few
j_gene: TRBJ2-5
len: 15
v_gene: TRBV7-8
d_gene: -
CDR3nt: TGTGCCAGCAGCCAGGCGGGACAGCCGCAAGAGACCCAGTACTTC
CDR3aa: CASSQAGQPQETQYF

abundance: -
j_gene: TRBJ2-2
len: 16
v_gene: TRBV18
d_gene: -
CDR3nt: TGTGCCAGCTCACCAGTCGTAGGCATTGAGAGTGGGGAGCTGTTTTTT
CDR3aa: CASSPVVGIESGELFF

abundance: once
j_gene: TRBJ2-3
len: 18
v_gene: TRBV19
d_gene: -
CDR3nt: TGTGCCAGTAGTATAGCGGGGATTGAGCGTACTAGCACAGATACGCAGTATTTT
CDR3aa: CASSIAGIERTSTDTQYF

abundance: -
j_gene: TRBJ1-5
len: 16
v_gene: TRBV4-2
d_gene: TRBD1
CDR3nt: TGTGCCAGCAGCCCGGACAGGGCCGTGGGGAATCAGCCCCAGCATTTT
CDR3aa: CASSPDRAVGNQPQHF

abundance: -
j_gene: TRBJ1-1
len: 18
v_gene: TRBV4-1
d_gene: TRBD1
CDR3nt: TGCGCCAGCAGCCAGTCGACAGGGCCCGCTATTACTAACACTGAAGCTTTCTTT
CDR3aa: CASSQSTGPAITNTEAFF

abundance: -
j_gene: TRBJ2-2
len: 18
v_gene: TRBV19
d_gene: TRBD2
CDR3nt: TGTGCCAGTAGTATAGTGCCTAGCGGGAGAATGTGGGCCGGGGAGCTGTTTTTT
CDR3aa: CASSIVPSGRMWAGELFF

abundance: -
j_gene: TRBJ2-2
len: 14
v_gene: TRBV7-2
d_gene: -
CDR3nt: TGTGCCAGCACCCTAGACTCTGGGGCCGGGGAGCTGTTTTTT
CDR3aa: CASTLDSGAGELFF

abundance: -
j_gene: TRBJ2-5
len: 13
v_gene: TRBV5-4
d_gene: -
CDR3nt: TGTGCCAGCAGCTTGTCAGTCGAGGAGACCCAGTACTTC
CDR3aa: CASSLSVEETQYF

abundance: -
j_gene: TRBJ2-7
len: 17
v_gene: TRBV4-1
d_gene: -
CDR3nt: TGCGCCAGCAGCCAAGAGGCTTCGACGGGGTGGCCCTACGAGCAGTACTTC
CDR3aa: CASSQEASTGWPYEQYF

abundance: -
j_gene: TRBJ1-2
len: 13
v_gene: TRBV29-1
d_gene: -
CDR3nt: TGCAGCGTTGCGGGGTTGTGGGACTATGGCTACACCTTC
CDR3aa: CSVAGLWDYGYTF

abundance: -
j_gene: TRBJ2-7
len: 18
v_gene: TRBV5-6
d_gene: TRBD1
CDR3nt: TGTGCCAGCAGCTTGACTTACGTAGGGGGCGTGGGTCCCTACGAGCAGTACTTC
CDR3aa: CASSLTYVGGVGPYEQYF

abundance: -
j_gene: TRBJ2-2
len: 14
v_gene: TRBV7-2
d_gene: -
CDR3nt: TGTGCCAGCAGCTTGACTAGTGGCACCGGGGAGCTGTTTTTT
CDR3aa: CASSLTSGTGELFF

abundance: -
j_gene: TRBJ1-5
len: 15
v_gene: TRBV7-2
d_gene: -
CDR3nt: TGTGCCAGCGGGGCGGGGGGCGCTGGCAATCAGCCCCAGCATTTT
CDR3aa: CASGAGGAGNQPQHF

abundance: few
j_gene: TRBJ2-3
len: 11
v_gene: TRBV10-2
d_gene: -
CDR3nt: TGCGCCAGCAGTGAAGGGGATACGCAGTATTTT
CDR3aa: CASSEGDTQYF

abundance: -
j_gene: TRBJ1-1
len: 15
v_gene: TRBV6-5
d_gene: -
CDR3nt: TGTGCCAGCAGAGGGGGTAGGTCGGTGAACACTGAAGCTTTCTTT
CDR3aa: CASRGGRSVNTEAFF

abundance: -
j_gene: TRBJ2-7
len: 14
v_gene: TRBV6-5
d_gene: -
CDR3nt: TGTGCCAGCAGTTACTCGAGCTACTCCTACGAGCAGTACTTC
CDR3aa: CASSYSSYSYEQYF

abundance: -
j_gene: TRBJ1-2
len: 17
v_gene: TRBV5-5
d_gene: -
CDR3nt: TGTGCCAGCAGCTTAAAATCAGCGGGTTCCGAACTCTATGGCTACACCTTC
CDR3aa: CASSLKSAGSELYGYTF

abundance: -
j_gene: TRBJ1-5
len: 16
v_gene: TRBV19
d_gene: TRBD1
CDR3nt: TGTGCCAGTAGTACAGCCCGGGACAGGAGGGATCAGCCCCAGCATTTT
CDR3aa: CASSTARDRRDQPQHF